These T cell receptor beta chains were read from a single sample in a study of T cell responses to AZD1222 COVID-19 vaccine. The repertoire was sequenced with immunoSEQ multiplex PCR; TCRdb's copy has only in-frame clones and lacks some. The table lists 120,000 to 150,000 clones, roughly nine tenths of them singletons, with about 3.8% in the top ten. The source material was peripheral blood, sampled 28 days after the second AZD1222 dose. Receptors originate from an adult who received the AZD1222 COVID-19 vaccine. Both conserved end residues are part of each CDR3. The order of the fields is V gene, D gene, J gene, clone size, CDR3 DNA, CDR3 protein. A D gene is named only where the DNA matches it firmly. Only part of the rows carry a size: once, few, many, or a class if the clone is expanded.

TRBV6-5	TRBD2	TRBJ2-5	-	TGTGCCAGCAGTTCGGGACTAGCGGGCGGACAAGAGACCCAGTACTTC	CASSSGLAGGQETQYF
TRBV30	TRBD2	TRBJ2-1	-	TGTGCCTGGAACCGGGGACTAGCGGGGGCCAGCTCCTACAATGAGCAGTTCTTC	CAWNRGLAGASSYNEQFF
TRBV7-2	TRBD2	TRBJ2-3	-	TGTGCCAGCGGACTAGCGGCTAGCACAGATACGCAGTATTTT	CASGLAASTDTQYF
TRBV25-1	-	TRBJ1-4	-	TGTGCCAGCAGTGAATGGGGAACAACGGAAAAACTGTTTTTT	CASSEWGTTEKLFF
TRBV7-7	-	TRBJ2-1	-	TGTGCTAGCAGCTTCCGACTGAACAATGAGCAGTTCTTC	CASSFRLNNEQFF
TRBV11-2	-	TRBJ2-3	-	TGTGCCAGCAGCTTAGAGGCGAGGGAAGGGCAGTATTTT	CASSLEAREGQYF
TRBV29-1	-	TRBJ2-1	-	TGCAGCGCCGCCGGAGACAATGAGCAGTTCTTC	CSAAGDNEQFF
TRBV19	TRBD1	TRBJ2-1	-	TGTGCCAGTACCTCGACAGGGGGCGCGGGGAATGAGCAGTTCTTC	CASTSTGGAGNEQFF
TRBV30	-	TRBJ1-1	-	TGTGCCTGGAGTCTGACTGCGGGGACTGAAGCTTTCTTT	CAWSLTAGTEAFF
TRBV4-3	-	TRBJ2-1	-	TGCGCCAGCAGCCAAGATGGCGGGACCTACAATGAGCAGTTCTTC	CASSQDGGTYNEQFF
TRBV7-2	-	TRBJ1-1	-	TGTGCCAGCAGCTTGCCCGGGGGCACTGAAGCTTTCTTT	CASSLPGGTEAFF
TRBV11-1	TRBD2	TRBJ2-1	-	TGTGCCAGCAGCTTGCCCGGACTAGCGAAGGGTGAGCAGTTCTTC	CASSLPGLAKGEQFF
TRBV5-4	-	TRBJ1-2	-	TGTGCCAGCATGGGAAGATACTATGGCTACACCTTC	CASMGRYYGYTF
TRBV25-1	TRBD1	TRBJ2-5	-	TGTGCCAGCAGTCGGGCAGGGGGTTGGGAGACCCAGTACTTC	CASSRAGGWETQYF
TRBV6-4	TRBD1	TRBJ1-6	few	TGTGCCAGCAGGAGGGACCAGGGGGCACCCCTCCACTTT	CASRRDQGAPLHF
TRBV5-6	-	TRBJ1-2	once	TGTGCCAGCAGCTTGGAGGAGGGGCGCCTCTTCTATGGCTACACCTTC	CASSLEEGRLFYGYTF
TRBV5-4	-	TRBJ1-1	-	TGTGCCAGCAGCCCTCGGTGGGGGACTGAAGCTTTCTTT	CASSPRWGTEAFF
TRBV7-2	-	TRBJ2-1	-	TGTGCCAGCAGCTTTAGGGTTGGTGTTGAGCAGTTCTTC	CASSFRVGVEQFF
TRBV4-1	TRBD1	TRBJ1-2	-	TGCGCCACCTTGGGGACAGGGGGCAACTATGGCTACACCTTC	CATLGTGGNYGYTF
TRBV6-5	TRBD1	TRBJ1-1	once	TGTGCCAGCAGTTACGGACAGGGAGTCAATTTCTTT	CASSYGQGVNFF
TRBV27	-	TRBJ2-7	-	TGTGCCAGCAGTTCAGCCTACGAGCAGTACTTC	CASSSAYEQYF
TRBV5-1	-	TRBJ2-7	-	TGCGCCAGCAGCCGTATTCAAGACCACGAGCAGTACTTC	CASSRIQDHEQYF